The source of this T cell receptor delta chain is a study of γδ T cells in repeated Plasmodium falciparum infection. Study conclusions and caveats: Vdelta2-negative gammadelta repertoires appeared less diverse and less shared in Malian than Australian children.

The CDR3 totals 19 residues. Germline V lookup: CDR1 TVYSNPD, CDR2 GDNSRS (reference sequence). V was pared by 3 bases and J by 5 bases, with 21 bases of the junction left unmatched. With CATT, TCRdb re-called clones from the multiplex PCR reads. Here the sample spans tens of thousands of delta-chain clones, roughly 1.8% being singletons. This clone is medium-sized in the sample. Its specificity is unknown. Different DNA sequences within this sample yield the same CDR3. Vgamma9/Vdelta2+ and Vdelta2-negative gammadelta T cells were flow-sorted from PBMC for bulk sequencing. The rearrangement uses TRDV3 and TRDJ1; 13 positions match TRDD3. This TCR derives from a pool of human donors (malaria-infected and uninfected, not separated). Sequenced material: gamma-delta T cells from blood. The CDR3 coding sequence is TGTGCCTTCGTTCCTACCGCGTACTGGGGGATACGCTTAGGGGATAAACTCATCTTT. As protein: CAFVPTAYWGIRLGDKLIF.